This T cell receptor beta chain was documented in a study of blood T cells in healthy people across ages. The CDR3 runs to 14 residues. Trimming cost V 1 base and J 3 bases, with 10 bases left between them. A second PCR of roughly 7 to 11 cycles used a sample-barcoded 5' primer and a J-beta primer mix. TCRdb analysed the 5' RACE reads with MiXCR anew, one entry per CDR3 protein. The sample contains about 580,000 distinct CDR3 sequences, more than 45% of which appear only once. Findings and limits, study-wide: Reliance upon unsorted PBMCs precluded definitive naive versus antigen-experienced comparison.

Regarding this clonotype: Its antigen remains unknown.

Sequencing was performed on blood. The clonotype originates from a man at least 80 years old in good health. The chain is built from TRBV12-3 or TRBV12-4 and TRBJ2-7; weak D call: TRBD1 (6 bases). The CDR3 region is CASSLGQAYYEQYF. In nucleotides, the CDR3 is TGTGCCAGCAGTTTAGGACAGGCCTACTACGAGCAGTACTTC.